This T cell receptor beta chain came from a study of T cell responses to AZD1222 COVID-19 vaccine. The study's findings and limits: Clonal diversity was possibly underestimated; the donors were predominantly white British and more often female. Nearly half of unique spike-specific TCRs reportedly avoided B.1.351 and B.1.1.7 mutated regions.

TCRdb's copy holds only in-frame clones and misses some; the assay was immunoSEQ multiplex PCR. This table holds some 130,000 clones, 75% to 95% found once. CDR3 length equals 14 residues. Unmatched junction bases numbered 8, after V lost 5 bases and J lost 7 bases. The germline gives CDR1 MNHEY, CDR2 SMNVEV (reference sequence). Turning to this clone: Its matching antigen is unknown.

The TCR comes from an adult who received the AZD1222 COVID-19 vaccine. The chain joins TRBV27 to TRBJ1-5; TRBD1 matches 7 bases. The source was peripheral blood, collected 28 days after the second AZD1222 dose. This CDR3 is CASSPTDRAQPQHF. DNA for the CDR3: TGTGCCAGCAGTCCGACTGACAGGGCCCAGCCCCAGCATTTT.